The text below deals with one T cell receptor (beta chain). Produced via immunoSEQ multiplex PCR; TCRdb's table is partial and in-frame only. The data show 200,000 to 300,000 clones, around nine tenths seen once. V gave up 2 bases and J gave up 2 bases; unmatched junction bases: 4. The CDR3 is 17 amino acids. Germline V gene sequence: CDR1 SGHRS, CDR2 YFSETQ. The sample comes from a study of blood T cell repertoires in COVID-19. Specimen: PBMCs or T cells enriched from blood (not recorded which). The receptor comes from a woman between 18 and 29 years old who had recovered from COVID-19. The chain uses TRBV5-1 and TRBJ2-3, with 14 bases aligning to TRBD2. CDR3 nucleotides: TGCGCCAGCAGCTTCCGACTAGCGGGGGGGACCACAGATACGCAGTATTTT. This gives the protein CASSFRLAGGTTDTQYF.